A single sample gave rise to the 16 T cell receptor beta chains below, sequenced in a study of T-cell memory formation after mild COVID-19 (dated by TCRdb to the early 2020s). The library was obtained by 5' RACE. Sequencing was performed on an Illumina NovaSeq 6000. The raw public data were reprocessed by TCRdb itself: fastp quality trimming at Q25, MiXCR clonotype calling, in-frame beta chains only. Each record represents a unique CDR3 protein, reported with the most common genes and DNA among its rows. The sample includes 120,000 to 150,000 distinct CDR3 sequences, with 6% observed a single time. Of the sample, approximately 2.2% is held by the ten largest clones. The sequenced sample was PBMCs or a T cell subset sorted from them (not recorded which). These receptors all come from an adult woman who had mild COVID-19 (a few samples of this study predate the infection). The sample titles of this study are shuffled in the database, so cell type and time point are left out; the donor was told from shared clones.

This clonotype has ten or more counts. The J gene is TRBJ2-3, the V gene TRBV4-2; 7 bases are shared with TRBD2. There are 16 residues in the CDR3. The germline V gene encodes CDR1 LGHNA and CDR2 YNFKEQ. J was trimmed by 9 bases and V by 1 base; bases with no gene match: 13. CDR3 sequence (DNA): TGTGCCAGCAGCCAAGTGAGCGGGGAAATTCGAGACACGCAGTATTTT. It is translated as CASSQVSGEIRDTQYF.

This clonotype was seen at least ten times. The J gene is TRBJ1-2, the V gene TRBV15, with D possibly TRBD1 on 5 matching bases. Trimming removed 0 bases at V and 3 bases at J, with 11 bases between. Per the germline V gene, CDR1 is LNHNV and CDR2 is YYDKDF (reference sequence). The CDR3 totals 15 residues. CDR3 residues: CATSRDRDLHYGYTF. In nucleotides, the CDR3 is TGTGCCACCAGCAGAGATCGGGACCTACACTATGGCTACACCTTC.

The chain links TRBV30 to TRBJ2-7; 7 nucleotides line up with TRBD1. The germline CDR1 and CDR2 sequences are GTSNPN and SVGIG (reference sequence). This CDR3 spans 14 amino acids. V trimming: 2 bases; J trimming: 2 bases; junction bases outside the gene matches: 6. The CDR3 DNA reads as TGTGCCTGGAGTCGGGACAGCCCTACCTACGAGCAGTACTTC. Translated, it gives CAWSRDSPTYEQYF.

The V call is TRBV20-1, the J call TRBJ2-1, with TRBD1 matching 8 bases. The CDR3 is 17 residues long. Germline V CDR1 and CDR2: DFQATT, SNEGSKA (reference sequence). V lost 4 bases and J lost 1; bases outside the gene matches: 12. In nucleotides, the CDR3 is TGCAGTGCTATACGACAGGGGCCGGCTCTTTCCTACAATGAGCAGTTCTTC. Protein sequence: CSAIRQGPALSYNEQFF.

This clonotype was observed a few times. The rearrangement joins TRBV24-1 to TRBJ2-2, with 10 bases lining up with TRBD1. The CDR3 is made up of 16 amino acids. CDR1 KGHDR and CDR2 SFDVKD come from the germline V gene. V was clipped by 2 bases and J by 3 bases; unmatched bases: 2. The CDR3 DNA sequence: TGTGCCACCAGTGATTGGGGGACAGGGGACACCGGGGAGCTGTTTTTT. Translation gives CATSDWGTGDTGELFF.

This clonotype was observed at least ten times. The CDR3 loop is CASSPMALETQYF. CDR3 sequence (DNA): TGCGCCAGCAGCCCTATGGCATTGGAGACCCAGTACTTC. V is TRBV4-1 and J is TRBJ2-5; D gene ambiguous. The germline gives CDR1 MGHRA, CDR2 YSYEKL. V was trimmed by 4 bases and J by 5 bases, leaving 11 bases between them. CDR3 length equals 13 residues.

The chain uses TRBV18 and TRBJ1-2; D is undetermined. In germline, CDR1 is KGHSH, CDR2 LQKENI. V was shortened by 3 bases and J by 0 bases, with 11 bases between the two germline ends. The CDR3 sequence is 15 residues long. The DNA for the CDR3 is TGTGCCAGCTCACCCGACTTAAGTTCTAACTATGGCTACACCTTC. Translated, it gives CASSPDLSSNYGYTF.

This clonotype was detected many times. V and J are TRBV5-1 and TRBJ2-7; D call uncertain. This CDR3 is 14 amino acids long. Trimming cost V 4 bases and J 2 bases, with 13 bases left between them. Per germline, CDR1 SGHRS and CDR2 YFSETQ. The CDR3 nucleotides read TGCGCCAGCAGCACAAACTCCGCCACCTACGAGCAGTACTTC. Translated, it gives CASSTNSATYEQYF. Drawing the rest from reference TRBV5-1 and TRBJ2-7, the complete variable domain is KAGVTQTPRYLIKTRGQQVTLSCSPISGHRSVSWYQQTPGQGLQFLFEYFSETQRNKGNFPGRFSGRQFSNSRSEMNVSTLELGDSALYLCASSTNSATYEQYFGPGTRLTVT.

This clonotype showed up many times. The chain has TRBV24-1 and TRBJ2-1, with 14 nucleotides matching TRBD2. In germline, CDR1 is KGHDR, CDR2 SFDVKD. The CDR3 consists of 21 residues. V shed 1 base, J shed 0 bases, and the junction held 10 bases outside the gene matches. The CDR3 region is CATSDFLGTSGGLSSYNEQFF. CDR3 coding DNA: TGTGCCACCAGTGATTTTTTGGGGACTAGCGGGGGCCTCAGCTCCTACAATGAGCAGTTCTTC.

This clonotype was seen many times. The rearrangement joins TRBV12-3 or TRBV12-4 to TRBJ1-4; 8 nucleotides match TRBD1. Trimming cost V 5 bases and J 7 bases; bases outside gene matches: 3. The CDR3 length is 13 residues. The CDR3 here is CASSPDRVEKLFF. The CDR3 nucleotides read TGTGCCAGCAGTCCGGACAGGGTTGAAAAACTGTTTTTT.

In its sample, this clonotype was seen a few times. The J gene is TRBJ1-3, the V gene TRBV12-3 or TRBV12-4, with TRBD1 as a possible D gene (5 bases). This CDR3 is built from 16 residues. The V end was cut by 6 bases, the J end by 0 bases, with 15 bases between. The chain's CDR3 is CASSTPDSPSGNTIYF. CDR3 coding DNA: TGTGCCAGCAGCACCCCCGACAGCCCCTCTGGAAACACCATATATTTT.

This clonotype was recorded many times. The rearrangement joins TRBV2 to TRBJ1-6; a possible D gene is TRBD1 (5 bases). This CDR3 region has 14 residues. Trimming pared 6 bases from V and 4 bases from J, leaving 10 bases between. Germline values: CDR1 SNHLY, CDR2 FYNNEI. In DNA form, the CDR3 reads TGTGCCAGCAGAGGAACAGGTTATAATTCACCCCTCCACTTT. It specifies CASRGTGYNSPLHF.

The table lists this clonotype with a few counts. The chain employs TRBV25-1 and TRBJ2-3, with D tentatively TRBD2 (6 bases). The CDR3 contains 16 residues. CDR1 MGHDK and CDR2 SYGVNS come from the germline V gene. Trimming pared 8 bases from V and 2 bases from J, leaving 20 bases between. This CDR3 is CASRTSSVLSTDTQYF. CDR3 DNA sequence: TGTGCCAGCCGAACATCTAGCGTACTTTCCACAGATACGCAGTATTTT.

The chain uses TRBV5-1 and TRBJ2-5; 7 bases map to TRBD2. The trim removed 4 bases at V and 0 bases at J, leaving 0 bases unmatched. From germline, CDR1 is SGHRS and CDR2 YFSETQ. The CDR3 covers 13 residues. In DNA, the CDR3 is TGCGCCAGCAGCGGGACTAACCAAGAGACCCAGTACTTC. Residues: CASSGTNQETQYF.

This clonotype was seen ten or more times. The V call is TRBV20-1, the J call TRBJ2-1; possibly TRBD1 or TRBD2 for D (6 bases each). The CDR3 spans 16 residues. The V and J ends lost 0 bases and 12 bases respectively, with 24 bases between them. Looked up from germline, CDR1 is DFQATT and CDR2 is SNEGSKA (reference sequence). CDR3 in amino acids: CSARDPVRGAVRGQFF. CDR3 nucleotides: TGCAGTGCTAGAGATCCAGTGAGGGGGGCTGTAAGAGGGCAGTTCTTC.

This clonotype was picked up many times. The chain's CDR3 is CAISPDSLNTGELFF. The DNA of the CDR3 is TGTGCCATCAGTCCGGACAGCTTAAACACCGGGGAGCTGTTTTTT. This chain uses TRBV10-3 with TRBJ2-2; TRBD1 might be the D (6 bases). V was cut by 5 bases and J by 2 bases, with 12 bases left in between. The CDR3 totals 15 residues. Per germline, CDR1 ENHRY and CDR2 SYGVKD.